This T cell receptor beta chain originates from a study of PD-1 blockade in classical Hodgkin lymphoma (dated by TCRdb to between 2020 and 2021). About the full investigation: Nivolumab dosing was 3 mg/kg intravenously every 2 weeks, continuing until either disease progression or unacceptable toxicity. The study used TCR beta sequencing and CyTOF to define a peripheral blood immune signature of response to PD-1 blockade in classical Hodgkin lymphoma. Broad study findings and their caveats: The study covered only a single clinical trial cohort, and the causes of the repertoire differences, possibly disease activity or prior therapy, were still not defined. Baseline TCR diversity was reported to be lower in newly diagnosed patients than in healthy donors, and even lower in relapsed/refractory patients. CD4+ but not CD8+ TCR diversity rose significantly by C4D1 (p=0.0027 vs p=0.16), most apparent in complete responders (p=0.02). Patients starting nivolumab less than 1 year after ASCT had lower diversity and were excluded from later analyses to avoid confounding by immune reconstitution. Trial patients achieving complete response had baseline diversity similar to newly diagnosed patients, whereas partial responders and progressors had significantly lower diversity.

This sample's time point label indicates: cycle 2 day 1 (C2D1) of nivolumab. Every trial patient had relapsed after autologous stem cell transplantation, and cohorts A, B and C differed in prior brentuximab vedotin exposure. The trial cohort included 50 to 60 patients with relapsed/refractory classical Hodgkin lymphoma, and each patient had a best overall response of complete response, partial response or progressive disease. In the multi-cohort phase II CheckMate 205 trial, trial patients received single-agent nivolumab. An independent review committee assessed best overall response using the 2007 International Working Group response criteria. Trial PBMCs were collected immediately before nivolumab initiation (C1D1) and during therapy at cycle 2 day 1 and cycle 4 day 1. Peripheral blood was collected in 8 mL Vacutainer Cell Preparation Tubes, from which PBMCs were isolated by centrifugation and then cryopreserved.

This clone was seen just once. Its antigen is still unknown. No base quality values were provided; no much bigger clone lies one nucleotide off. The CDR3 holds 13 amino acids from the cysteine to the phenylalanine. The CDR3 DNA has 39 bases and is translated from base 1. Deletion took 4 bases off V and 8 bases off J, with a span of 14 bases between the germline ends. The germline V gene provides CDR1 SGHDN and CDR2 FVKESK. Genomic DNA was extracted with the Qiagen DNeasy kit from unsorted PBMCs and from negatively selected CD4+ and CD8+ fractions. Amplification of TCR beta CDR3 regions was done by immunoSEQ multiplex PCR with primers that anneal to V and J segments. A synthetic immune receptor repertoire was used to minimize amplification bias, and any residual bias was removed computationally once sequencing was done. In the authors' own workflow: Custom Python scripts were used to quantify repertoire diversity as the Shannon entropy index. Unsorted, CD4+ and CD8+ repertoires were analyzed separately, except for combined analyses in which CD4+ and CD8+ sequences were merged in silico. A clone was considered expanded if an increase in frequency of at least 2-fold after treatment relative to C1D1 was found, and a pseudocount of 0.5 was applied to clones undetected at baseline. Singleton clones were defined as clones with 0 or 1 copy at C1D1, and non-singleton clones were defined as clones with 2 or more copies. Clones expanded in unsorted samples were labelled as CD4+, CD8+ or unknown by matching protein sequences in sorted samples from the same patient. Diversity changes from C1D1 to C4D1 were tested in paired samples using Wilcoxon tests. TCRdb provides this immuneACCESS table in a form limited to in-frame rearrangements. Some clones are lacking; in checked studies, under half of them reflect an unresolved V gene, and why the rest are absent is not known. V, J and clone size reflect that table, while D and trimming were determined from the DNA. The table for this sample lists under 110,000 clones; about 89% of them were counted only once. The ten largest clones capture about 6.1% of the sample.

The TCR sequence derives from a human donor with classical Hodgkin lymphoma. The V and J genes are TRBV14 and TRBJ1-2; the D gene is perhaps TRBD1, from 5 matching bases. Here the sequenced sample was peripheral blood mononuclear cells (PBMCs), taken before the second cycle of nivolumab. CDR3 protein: CASSPLTGVGYTF. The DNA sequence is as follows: TGTGCCAGCAGCCCTCTAACAGGCGTGGGCTACACCTTC.